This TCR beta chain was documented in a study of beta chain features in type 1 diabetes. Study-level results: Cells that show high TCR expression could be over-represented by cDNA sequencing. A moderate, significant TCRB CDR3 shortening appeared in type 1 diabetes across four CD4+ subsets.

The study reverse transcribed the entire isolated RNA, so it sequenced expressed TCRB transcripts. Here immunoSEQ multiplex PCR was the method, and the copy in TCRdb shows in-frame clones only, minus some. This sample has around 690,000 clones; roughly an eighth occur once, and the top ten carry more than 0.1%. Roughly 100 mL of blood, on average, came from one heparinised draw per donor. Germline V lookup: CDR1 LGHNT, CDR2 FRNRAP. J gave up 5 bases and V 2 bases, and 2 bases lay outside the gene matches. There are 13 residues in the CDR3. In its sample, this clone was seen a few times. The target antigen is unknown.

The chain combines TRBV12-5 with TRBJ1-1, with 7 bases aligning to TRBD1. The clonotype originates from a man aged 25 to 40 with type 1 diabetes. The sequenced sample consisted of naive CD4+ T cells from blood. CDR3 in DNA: TGTGCTAGTGGTTTGACGACAGGGACTGAAGCTTTCTTT. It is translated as CASGLTTGTEAFF.